The T cell receptor beta chain described here comes from a study of radiotherapy plus CTLA-4 blockade in lung cancer. Study conclusions and caveats: Peripheral blood showed expansion of tumor-derived TCR clones after radiotherapy and ipilimumab.

TCRdb's copy holds only in-frame clones and misses some; the assay was immunoSEQ multiplex PCR. The table lists about 99,000 clones, about 90% of them singletons. As to this clone: Its specificity is not known.

Germline-derived CDR1 and CDR2 are MNHEY and SMNVEV (reference sequence). V trimming: 5 bases; J trimming: 3 bases; junction bases outside the gene matches: 16. The CDR3 loop spans 17 amino acids. The material was peripheral blood, obtained from a patient treated with radiotherapy plus ipilimumab. The chain couples TRBV27 to TRBJ2-7, with 7 bases identical to TRBD2. The TCR sequence derives from a human donor with non-small cell lung cancer that progressed on radiotherapy plus ipilimumab. DNA of the CDR3: TGTGCCAGCAGTCCGGGCTTTGGGAGGGGCGCATTCTACGAGCAGTACTTC. It codes for CASSPGFGRGAFYEQYF.